The 27 T cell receptor beta chains in this list originate from one sample, sequenced in a study of blood T cell repertoires in COVID-19. Here immunoSEQ multiplex PCR was the method, and the copy in TCRdb shows in-frame clones only, minus some. The sample lists 150,000 or so clones, 90% to 95% occurring once. Sequenced sample: peripheral blood. All receptors come from a woman aged 50 to 60 with acute or convalescent COVID-19.

The chain is built from TRBV7-8 and TRBJ1-2; D uncertain. This CDR3 spans 14 amino acids. V lost 7 bases, J lost 0 bases, and 12 bases lay in between. From germline, CDR1 is SGHVS and CDR2 FQNEAQ. The CDR3 coding sequence is TGTGCCAGCACCCGGGGAGGGACTAACTATGGCTACACCTTC. Protein sequence: CASTRGGTNYGYTF.

The gene calls are TRBV4-2 and TRBJ2-7; 7 positions match TRBD2. The CDR3 extends over 14 amino acids. V gave up 6 bases and J gave up 0 bases; unmatched junction bases: 5. Per germline, CDR1 LGHNA and CDR2 YNFKEQ. As DNA, the CDR3 is TGTGCCAGCAGTAACCGGGACTACTCCTACGAGCAGTACTTC. It specifies CASSNRDYSYEQYF.

The chain has TRBV30 and TRBJ1-4, with D possibly being TRBD1 (5 bases). Per the germline V gene, CDR1 is GTSNPN and CDR2 is SVGIG (reference sequence). This CDR3 region has 13 residues. The ends were cut back, 3 bases at V and 1 base at J, with 6 bases in the middle. In nucleotides, the CDR3 is TGTGCCTGGAGGGGGGGAACTAATGAAAAACTGTTTTTT. It translates to CAWRGGTNEKLFF. Based on the CDR3 plus reference TRBV30 and TRBJ1-4, the full variable domain is SQTIHQWPATLVQPVGSPLSLECTVEGTSNPNLYWYRQAAGRGLQLLFYSVGIGQISSEVPQNLSASRPQDRQFILSSKKLLLSDSGFYLCAWRGGTNEKLFFGSGTQLSVL.

The chain joins TRBV28 to TRBJ2-7, with D unresolved. The V and J ends lost 4 bases and 2 bases respectively, with 9 bases between them. From germline, CDR1 is MDHEN and CDR2 SYDVKM. CDR3 size: 13 residues. The CDR3 DNA is TGTGCCAGCAGTTCGACTCCGACCTACGAGCAGTACTTC. It encodes CASSSTPTYEQYF.

The chain couples TRBV2 to TRBJ1-1, with 8 bases lining up with TRBD1. Germline CDR1 and CDR2: SNHLY and FYNNEI. The CDR3 sequence is 15 residues long. The junction had 11 bases not matched to a gene; V was cut back by 6 bases and J by 5 bases. The CDR3 region is CASRPMTGVGTEAFF. The CDR3 DNA sequence: TGTGCCAGCAGGCCAATGACAGGGGTAGGGACTGAAGCTTTCTTT.

V usage is TRBV30 and J usage is TRBJ2-2; D might be TRBD2 (5 bases). Germline V gives CDR1 GTSNPN, CDR2 SVGIG (reference sequence). CDR3 size: 12 residues. V lost 2 bases, J lost 7 bases, and 8 bases lay in between. The CDR3 sequence is CAWSYGIGELFF. The CDR3 DNA reads as TGTGCCTGGAGTTACGGGATCGGGGAGCTGTTTTTT. Full variable domain (missing parts from reference TRBV30 and TRBJ2-2): SQTIHQWPATLVQPVGSPLSLECTVEGTSNPNLYWYRQAAGRGLQLLFYSVGIGQISSEVPQNLSASRPQDRQFILSSKKLLLSDSGFYLCAWSYGIGELFFGEGSRLTVL.

V usage is TRBV7-8 and J usage is TRBJ1-1, with a tentative D call TRBD1 (6 bases). V lost 3 bases and J 5 bases, leaving 16 bases between the germline ends. Looked up from germline, CDR1 is SGHVS and CDR2 is FQNEAQ. This CDR3 has 15 amino acids. Here the CDR3 reads CASSLGWAGETEAFF. CDR3 nucleotides: TGTGCCAGCAGCTTGGGCTGGGCAGGGGAAACTGAAGCTTTCTTT.

The chain's CDR3 is CAWTFTPGRGTEAFF. In DNA, the CDR3 is TGTGCCTGGACCTTCACCCCAGGGCGGGGCACTGAAGCTTTCTTT. The chain recombines TRBV30 with TRBJ1-1; perhaps TRBD1 as D (5 bases). CDR1 GTSNPN and CDR2 SVGIG come from the germline V gene (reference sequence). The V and J ends lost 4 bases and 4 bases respectively, with 19 bases between them. The CDR3 sequence is 15 residues long.

This sequence joins TRBV7-2 and TRBJ2-7; 9 bases align to TRBD1. The CDR3 sequence is 15 residues long. After removal of 0 bases from V and 2 bases from J, the junction contained 2 bases not matched to a gene. The germline gives CDR1 SGHTA, CDR2 FQGNSA. The CDR3 protein is CASSLAGQGTYEQYF. In DNA form, the CDR3 reads TGTGCCAGCAGCTTAGCAGGACAGGGGACCTACGAGCAGTACTTC.

The J gene is TRBJ1-2, the V gene TRBV5-4; possible D gene TRBD1, 6 bases. The CDR3 consists of 13 residues. Germline V gene sequence: CDR1 SGHNT, CDR2 YYREEE (reference sequence). V shed 1 base and J shed 6 bases, with 10 bases lying between them. The CDR3 here is CASSLQGSHGYTF. CDR3 bases: TGTGCCAGCAGCTTGCAGGGGAGCCATGGCTACACCTTC.

The rearrangement joins TRBV9 to TRBJ2-2, with 9 bases that match TRBD1. J was trimmed by 4 bases and V by 0 bases; bases with no gene match: 7. Germline V gene sequence: CDR1 SGDLS, CDR2 YYNGEE. The length of the CDR3 is 17 residues. Here the CDR3 DNA reads TGTGCCAGCAGCGTAGTTGGACAGGGGAGGGTCACCGGGGAGCTGTTTTTT. Translating gives CASSVVGQGRVTGELFF. The full variable domain, rest sourced from reference TRBV9 and TRBJ2-2, is DSGVTQTPKHLITATGQRVTLRCSPRSGDLSVYWYQQSLDQGLQFLIQYYNGEERAKGNILERFSAQQFPDLHSELNLSSLELGDSALYFCASSVVGQGRVTGELFFGEGSRLTVL.

The rearrangement uses TRBV19 and TRBJ1-5; 9 bases agree with TRBD1. The junction had 7 bases not matched to a gene; V was cut back by 3 bases and J by 1 base. Germline V lookup: CDR1 LNHDA, CDR2 SQIVND (reference sequence). The CDR3 length is 17 residues. The CDR3 sequence: CASSMGQGQSSNQPQHF. In DNA form, the CDR3 reads TGTGCCAGTAGTATGGGACAGGGACAGTCGAGCAATCAGCCCCAGCATTTT. The entire variable domain, with the rest obtained from reference TRBV19 and TRBJ1-5, is as follows: DGGITQSPKYLFRKEGQNVTLSCEQNLNHDAMYWYRQDPGQGLRLIYYSQIVNDFQKGDIAEGYSVSREKKESFPLTVTSAQKNPTAFYLCASSMGQGQSSNQPQHFGDGTRLSIL.

The genes are TRBV7-8 and TRBJ1-2, with 12 nucleotides matching TRBD1. Germline CDR1 reads SGHVS; CDR2 reads FQNEAQ. This CDR3 is 16 amino acids long. J gave up 8 bases and V 3 bases, and 10 bases lay outside the gene matches. The CDR3 reads CASSFNPGQGAGGYTF. The CDR3 DNA follows: TGTGCCAGCAGCTTTAACCCGGGACAGGGGGCTGGGGGCTACACCTTC.

This chain connects TRBV24-1 to TRBJ2-2; TRBD2 matches at 8 bases. This CDR3 is 14 amino acids long. From germline, CDR1 is KGHDR and CDR2 SFDVKD. The V gene end was trimmed by 5 bases and the J gene end by 9 bases; junction bases not matched to a gene: 7. CDR3: CATSGNSGNRELFF. The CDR3 bases are TGTGCCACCAGTGGTAATAGCGGGAACCGGGAGCTGTTTTTT.

The rearrangement joins TRBV24-1 to TRBJ1-2; D might be TRBD1 (5 bases). With 4 bases removed from V and 10 bases from J, the gap between germline ends came to 15 bases. The CDR3 runs 13 residues. The germline V gene has CDR1 KGHDR and CDR2 SFDVKD. DNA for the CDR3: TGTGCCACCAGTGACCCAGGGTTACAGGTCTACACCTTC. As protein: CATSDPGLQVYTF.

The V and J genes are TRBV30 and TRBJ1-1, with no clear D. The CDR3 spans 15 residues. V was clipped by 6 bases and J by 3 bases, with 20 bases between them. Germline CDR1 and CDR2: GTSNPN and SVGIG (reference sequence). The CDR3 DNA reads as TGTGCCTGCCTGCTTCGAGGGCGGCAGTACACTGAAGCTTTCTTT. Amino acids: CACLLRGRQYTEAFF.

The genes are TRBV6-2 or TRBV6-3 and TRBJ2-1; TRBD2 aligns across 15 bases. Germline V gene sequence: CDR1 MNHEY, CDR2 SVGEGT. This CDR3 spans 15 amino acids. The V and J ends lost 5 bases and 6 bases, in that order; junction bases with no gene match: 2. DNA for the CDR3: TGTGCCAGCAGTAGGACTAGCGGGAGGGTCAATGAGCAGTTCTTC. This encodes CASSRTSGRVNEQFF.

CDR3 DNA sequence: TGTGCCAGTAAACTCGGACAGGCCGTGAATCAGCCCCAGCATTTT. Its translation: CASKLGQAVNQPQHF. V is TRBV19 and J is TRBJ1-5, with 7 bases that match TRBD1. The CDR3 consists of 15 residues. Per germline, CDR1 LNHDA and CDR2 SQIVND (reference sequence). J was trimmed by 4 bases and V by 7 bases; bases with no gene match: 10. Together with reference TRBV19 and TRBJ1-5, the CDR3 gives the full variable domain: DGGITQSPKYLFRKEGQNVTLSCEQNLNHDAMYWYRQDPGQGLRLIYYSQIVNDFQKGDIAEGYSVSREKKESFPLTVTSAQKNPTAFYLCASKLGQAVNQPQHFGDGTRLSIL.

The J gene is TRBJ1-2, the V gene TRBV7-9; 9 nucleotides line up with TRBD1. The CDR3 sequence is 13 residues long. Germline V gene lookup returns CDR1 SEHNR and CDR2 FQNEAQ (reference sequence). V shed 6 bases and J 8 bases; nucleotides not matched to a gene: 7. The CDR3 here is CASSSGQGGGYTF. In DNA form, the CDR3 reads TGTGCCAGCAGTTCGGGACAGGGAGGCGGCTACACCTTC.

The genes are TRBV7-3 and TRBJ2-1, with 7 bases aligning to TRBD1. The CDR3 spans 13 residues. Germline values: CDR1 SGHTA, CDR2 FQGTGA. J gave up 10 bases and V 1 base, and 4 bases lay outside the gene matches. The CDR3: CASSLNRGTEQFF. The CDR3 DNA reads as TGTGCCAGCAGCTTAAACAGGGGAACCGAGCAGTTCTTC. The variable domain in full, with the rest retrieved from reference TRBV7-3 and TRBJ2-1, is GAGVSQTPSNKVTEKGKYVELRCDPISGHTALYWYRQSLGQGPEFLIYFQGTGAADDSGLPNDRFFAVRPEGSVSTLKIQRTERGDSAVYLCASSLNRGTEQFFGPGTRLTVL.

The V and J genes are TRBV15 and TRBJ1-1; unclear D gene. The V end was cut by 3 bases, the J end by 11 bases, with 10 bases between. CDR3 length equals 11 residues. Germline lookup yields CDR1 LNHNV and CDR2 YYDKDF (reference sequence). This CDR3 reads CATSSDSMAFF. In nucleotides, the CDR3 is TGTGCCACCAGCAGCGACTCGATGGCTTTCTTT.

V gene TRBV30 combines with J gene TRBJ1-1, with 10 positions matching TRBD1. Unmatched junction bases numbered 8, after V lost 1 base and J lost 6 bases. This CDR3 region has 15 residues. The germline V gene has CDR1 GTSNPN and CDR2 SVGIG (reference sequence). Here the CDR3 reads CAWSGRQGAGSEAFF. In nucleotides, the CDR3 is TGTGCCTGGAGTGGCCGACAGGGGGCAGGATCTGAAGCTTTCTTT.

This clone occurred once. The V gene is TRBV27, the J gene TRBJ1-2; D not certain. The germline V gene has CDR1 MNHEY and CDR2 SMNVEV (reference sequence). V gave up 10 bases and J gave up 7 bases, with 16 bases separating them. The CDR3 runs to 12 residues. In DNA form, the CDR3 reads TGTGCCACCTGGACTCTCGGAAGTGGCTACACCTTC. Translating gives CATWTLGSGYTF.

The V and J genes are TRBV28 and TRBJ2-7; D ambiguous. From germline, CDR1 is MDHEN and CDR2 SYDVKM. The CDR3 contains 14 residues. The V end lost 3 bases, the J end lost 3 bases, and 12 bases lay between the germline ends. The CDR3 DNA is TGTGCCAGCAGTTTTCCATCAAACGGCTACGAGCAGTACTTC. This gives the protein CASSFPSNGYEQYF.

This sequence joins TRBV5-5 and TRBJ2-7, with TRBD1 identical over 8 bases. The CDR3 sequence is 14 residues long. CDR1 and CDR2 from the germline V gene are SGHKS and YYEKEE (reference sequence). J lost 7 bases, V lost 3 bases, and 9 bases had no gene match. For the CDR3, the DNA is TGTGCCAGCAGCTATCCGGGACAGGTCGCTGAGCAGTACTTC. Its protein product is CASSYPGQVAEQYF.

In its sample, this clone was seen once. The rearrangement joins TRBV2 to TRBJ2-7, with TRBD1 as a possible D gene (5 bases). The CDR3 covers 13 residues. V was clipped by 6 bases and J by 2 bases, with 11 bases between them. Germline CDR1 is SNHLY and CDR2 is FYNNEI. CDR3 protein: CASRMTVTYEQYF. The CDR3 DNA is TGTGCCAGCAGGATGACAGTAACCTACGAGCAGTACTTC.

This chain joins TRBV28 and TRBJ1-1, with D tentatively TRBD1 (5 bases). This CDR3 has 16 residues. Deletions cut 4 bases from V and 0 bases from J, with 15 bases between. The V gene's germline CDR1 is MDHEN and CDR2 SYDVKM. The DNA for the CDR3 is TGTGCCAGCAGTTCCAACACAGGTCCCATGAACACTGAAGCTTTCTTT. The encoded protein is CASSSNTGPMNTEAFF. The full variable domain, rest sourced from reference TRBV28 and TRBJ1-1, is DVKVTQSSRYLVKRTGEKVFLECVQDMDHENMFWYRQDPGLGLRLIYFSYDVKMKEKGDIPEGYSVSREKKERFSLILESASTNQTSMYLCASSSNTGPMNTEAFFGQGTRLTVV.